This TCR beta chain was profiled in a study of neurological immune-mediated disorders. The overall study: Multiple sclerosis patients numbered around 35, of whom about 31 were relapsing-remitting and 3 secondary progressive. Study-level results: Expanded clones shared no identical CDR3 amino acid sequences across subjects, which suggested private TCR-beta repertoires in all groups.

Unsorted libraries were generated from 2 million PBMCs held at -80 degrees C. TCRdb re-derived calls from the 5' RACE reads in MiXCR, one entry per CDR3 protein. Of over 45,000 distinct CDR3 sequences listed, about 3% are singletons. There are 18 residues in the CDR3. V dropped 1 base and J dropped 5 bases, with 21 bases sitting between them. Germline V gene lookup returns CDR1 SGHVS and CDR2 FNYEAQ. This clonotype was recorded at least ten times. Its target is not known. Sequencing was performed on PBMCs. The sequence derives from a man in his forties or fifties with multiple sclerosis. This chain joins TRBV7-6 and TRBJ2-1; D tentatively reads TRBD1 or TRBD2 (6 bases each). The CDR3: CASSLDLQGLGSNNEQFF. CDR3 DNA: TGTGCCAGCAGCTTAGATCTACAGGGACTTGGGAGCAACAATGAGCAGTTCTTC.